These 31 T cell receptor beta chains share one sample of origin, sequenced in a study of shared clonotypes between healthy human individuals. Sequencing was performed with immunoSEQ multiplex PCR; in TCRdb, only in-frame clones are kept and a portion is missing. The sample has approximately 500,000 clones, around 80% seen once; the top ten hold about 12%. The sequencing input was PBMCs. These receptors were obtained from a woman in her forties in good health. Some clones in this sample may be carry-over from other donors' samples.

The V and J genes are TRBV27 and TRBJ2-3; D is unclear. Per the germline V gene, CDR1 is MNHEY and CDR2 is SMNVEV (reference sequence). This CDR3 has 17 residues. With 2 bases removed from V and 5 bases from J, the gap between germline ends came to 20 bases. The CDR3 nucleotides are TGTGCCAGCAGTTTAAATAATCGGCTGAGAGGTGAAGATACGCAGTATTTT. Its protein is CASSLNNRLRGEDTQYF.

The V gene is TRBV18, the J gene TRBJ1-1; TRBD1 matches at 7 bases. The CDR3 totals 13 residues. Germline CDR1 and CDR2: KGHSH and LQKENI. The V segment lost 6 bases and the J segment 4 bases; nucleotides outside the gene matches: 5. CDR3 coding DNA: TGTGCCAGCTCTCGGGACAGAGGCACTGAAGCTTTCTTT. It translates to CASSRDRGTEAFF. The whole variable domain, filled in from reference TRBV18 and TRBJ1-1, reads NAGVMQNPRHLVRRRGQEARLRCSPMKGHSHVYWYRQLPEEGLKFMVYLQKENIIDESGMPKERFSAEFPKEGPSILRIQQVVRGDSAAYFCASSRDRGTEAFFGQGTRLTVV.

The chain recombines TRBV7-2 with TRBJ2-3; 8 nucleotides line up with TRBD1. With V trimmed by 1 base and J by 1 base, 10 bases remained unmatched. The CDR3 has 18 amino acids. Germline V CDR1 and CDR2: SGHTA, FQGNSA. The CDR3 region is CASSLGGGTGRGTDTQYF. The DNA of the CDR3 is TGTGCCAGCAGCTTAGGGGGTGGGACAGGCCGGGGCACAGATACGCAGTATTTT.

V is TRBV5-6 and J is TRBJ2-7; D is undetermined. V shed 1 base and J shed 5 bases, with 4 bases lying between them. From germline, CDR1 is SGHDT and CDR2 YYEEEE. The CDR3 consists of 11 residues. CDR3: CASSLIDEQYF. Written as DNA, the CDR3 is TGTGCCAGCAGCTTGATCGACGAGCAGTACTTC.

The J gene is TRBJ1-2, the V gene TRBV7-2, with D perhaps matching TRBD1 (6 bases). With 1 base removed from V and 8 bases from J, the gap between germline ends came to 14 bases. The CDR3 covers 14 residues. CDR1 and CDR2 from the germline V gene are SGHTA and FQGNSA. The chain's CDR3 is CASSLVQGPEGYTF. The CDR3 nucleotides are TGTGCCAGCAGCTTAGTTCAGGGGCCAGAAGGCTACACCTTC.

The chain joins TRBV5-1 to TRBJ1-3; possible D gene TRBD1, 5 bases. This CDR3 spans 14 amino acids. In germline, CDR1 is SGHRS, CDR2 YFSETQ. Trimming stripped 1 base from V and 4 bases from J, with 9 bases between. The CDR3 DNA sequence: TGCGCCAGCAGCTTGTCCGGGGACGGAAACACCATATATTTT. It encodes CASSLSGDGNTIYF.

The chain combines TRBV5-6 with TRBJ2-3, with 8 bases matching TRBD2. Germline CDR1 is SGHDT and CDR2 is YYEEEE. Trimming at V came to 4 bases and at J to 2 bases, leaving 3 bases not matched to a gene. The CDR3 has 14 residues. DNA of the CDR3: TGTGCCAGCAGCCTTGGACTAGCCACAGATACGCAGTATTTT. The encoded protein is CASSLGLATDTQYF.

This rearrangement joins TRBV5-6 to TRBJ2-7; D not certain. Trimming removed 4 bases at V and 5 bases at J, with 7 bases between. The CDR3 is 11 amino acids. The germline gives CDR1 SGHDT, CDR2 YYEEEE. The CDR3 region has the DNA TGTGCCAGCAGCACCCTAGACGAGCAGTACTTC. Its protein is CASSTLDEQYF.

This rearrangement joins TRBV29-1 to TRBJ2-5, with D maybe TRBD2 (5 bases). CDR3 length equals 12 residues. Looked up from germline, CDR1 is SQVTM and CDR2 is ANQGSEA. Trimming pared 3 bases from V and 2 bases from J, leaving 7 bases between. The CDR3 loop reads CSVDGIQETQYF. CDR3 DNA: TGCAGCGTTGACGGGATACAAGAGACCCAGTACTTC.

The J gene is TRBJ2-1, the V gene TRBV11-2; D could derive from TRBD1 or TRBD2 (5 bases each). Deletions cut 6 bases from V and 9 bases from J, with 18 bases between. This CDR3 is built from 14 residues. CDR1 is SGHAT and CDR2 is FQNNGV in the germline V gene. The CDR3 is CASRPGAGGGEQFF. Written as DNA, the CDR3 is TGTGCCAGCAGACCCGGGGCAGGTGGTGGTGAGCAGTTCTTC. The variable domain in full, completed from reference TRBV11-2 and TRBJ2-1, reads EAGVAQSPRYKIIEKRQSVAFWCNPISGHATLYWYQQILGQGPKLLIQFQNNGVVDDSQLPKDRFSAERLKGVDSTLKIQPAKLEDSAVYLCASRPGAGGGEQFFGPGTRLTVL.

The chain recombines TRBV28 with TRBJ1-5, with D maybe TRBD1 (5 bases). The CDR3 contains 15 residues. Per the germline V gene, CDR1 is MDHEN and CDR2 is SYDVKM. V dropped 5 bases and J dropped 2 bases, with 13 bases sitting between them. For the CDR3, the DNA is TGTGCCAGCAGTCCGGGACGTTCTGGCAATCAGCCCCAGCATTTT. Translating gives CASSPGRSGNQPQHF.

This clone was seen once. The V call is TRBV6-6, the J call TRBJ1-2; TRBD1 might be the D (6 bases). Trimming cost V 4 bases and J 0 bases, with 12 bases left between them. Germline CDR1 MNHNY, CDR2 SVGAGI (reference sequence). This CDR3 is built from 15 residues. CDR3 bases: TGTGCCAGCAGTTCCCCGACAGGTGCTAACTATGGCTACACCTTC. It specifies CASSSPTGANYGYTF.

The CDR3 reads CASSVKAGASSYEQYF. The CDR3 DNA follows: TGTGCCAGCAGTGTCAAAGCAGGGGCTAGTTCCTACGAGCAGTACTTC. The V and J genes are TRBV6-4 and TRBJ2-5; the D gene is possibly TRBD1 (6 bases). The DNA end lines up better with TRBJ2-7; the J call may be wrong. The germline gives CDR1 MRHNA, CDR2 SNTAGT. The CDR3 has 16 amino acids.

The chain joins TRBV7-3 to TRBJ2-7; 7 bases fit TRBD2. CDR3 size: 15 residues. Unmatched junction bases numbered 6, after V lost 2 bases and J lost 2 bases. Germline V gene lookup returns CDR1 SGHTA and CDR2 FQGTGA. CDR3 sequence (DNA): TGTGCCAGCAGCTTATCGGGCGGGAGCCCCTACGAGCAGTACTTC. Protein product: CASSLSGGSPYEQYF. Full variable domain (outside the CDR3, taken from reference TRBV7-3 and TRBJ2-7): GAGVSQTPSNKVTEKGKYVELRCDPISGHTALYWYRQSLGQGPEFLIYFQGTGAADDSGLPNDRFFAVRPEGSVSTLKIQRTERGDSAVYLCASSLSGGSPYEQYFGPGTRLTVT.

The V call is TRBV7-9, the J call TRBJ1-1, with TRBD1 matching 7 bases. Germline V gene data show CDR1 as SEHNR and CDR2 as FQNEAQ (reference sequence). The trim removed 4 bases at V and 3 bases at J, leaving 5 bases unmatched. There are 14 residues in the CDR3. The CDR3 coding sequence is TGTGCCAGCAGCTCCGGGACAGACCACACTGAAGCTTTCTTT. The encoded protein is CASSSGTDHTEAFF.

The gene calls are TRBV5-1 and TRBJ2-2; TRBD1 matches 10 bases. This CDR3 spans 15 amino acids. Unmatched junction bases numbered 1, after V lost 0 bases and J lost 5 bases. Germline V gives CDR1 SGHRS, CDR2 YFSETQ. CDR3 loop: CASSLVGQGTGELFF. The DNA for the CDR3 is TGCGCCAGCAGCTTGGTGGGACAGGGGACCGGGGAGCTGTTTTTT.

The genes are TRBV5-1 and TRBJ2-3; D is perhaps TRBD2 (6 bases). The germline V and J ends were trimmed by 3 bases and 4 bases, with 12 bases remaining between them. The CDR3 is made up of 14 amino acids. Germline loops: CDR1 SGHRS, CDR2 YFSETQ. DNA for the CDR3: TGCGCCAGCAGCTCCACACCGGGGGCAGATACGCAGTATTTT. It codes for CASSSTPGADTQYF.

This clone has just a few counts. The gene calls are TRBV5-1 and TRBJ2-3; 7 bases are a match to TRBD2. Looked up from germline, CDR1 is SGHRS and CDR2 is YFSETQ. V lost 7 bases and J lost 6; bases outside the gene matches: 14. There are 15 residues in the CDR3. The CDR3 region is CASGGLGGTQDTQYF. The CDR3 nucleotides read TGCGCCAGCGGAGGGCTGGGAGGGACCCAGGATACGCAGTATTTT.

V gene TRBV7-8 combines with J gene TRBJ2-7; 8 bases map to TRBD1. The CDR3 is 16 amino acids. V dropped 0 bases and J dropped 3; count of bases not matched to a gene: 7. Per germline, CDR1 SGHVS and CDR2 FQNEAQ. DNA of the CDR3: TGTGCCAGCAGCTTAGCGACTACAGGGGGTGGCTACGAGCAGTACTTC. Translated, it gives CASSLATTGGGYEQYF. Full variable domain (outside the CDR3, taken from reference TRBV7-8 and TRBJ2-7): GAGVSQSPRYKVAKRGQDVALRCDPISGHVSLFWYQQALGQGPEFLTYFQNEAQLDKSGLPSDRFFAERPEGSVSTLKIQRTQQEDSAVYLCASSLATTGGGYEQYFGPGTRLTVT.

A note on this clone: This clone may be a read error of a much larger clone one base away. Here the CDR3 reads CSVLIGETQYF. DNA of the CDR3: TGCAGCGTACTAATAGGGGAGACCCAGTACTTC. The chain links TRBV29-1 to TRBJ2-5; no reliable D call. The CDR3 loop spans 11 amino acids. With 6 bases removed from V and 5 bases from J, the gap between germline ends came to 10 bases. Germline loops: CDR1 SQVTM, CDR2 ANQGSEA.

The chain combines TRBV7-9 with TRBJ1-1, with D unresolved. Germline loops: CDR1 SEHNR, CDR2 FQNEAQ (reference sequence). The CDR3 extends over 12 amino acids. Trimming took 7 bases from V and 1 from J, leaving 7 bases between them. CDR3: CASILANTEAFF. CDR3 coding DNA: TGTGCCAGCATCTTGGCGAACACTGAAGCTTTCTTT.

This clone came up a few times. V usage is TRBV28 and J usage is TRBJ2-7; possible D gene TRBD1, 5 bases. CDR3 length: 15 amino acids. V was trimmed by 7 bases and J by 0 bases, leaving 16 bases between them. From germline, CDR1 is MDHEN and CDR2 SYDVKM. CDR3 sequence reads: CASMGPLGNSYEQYF. The CDR3 coding sequence is TGTGCCAGCATGGGGCCATTGGGAAACTCCTACGAGCAGTACTTC. Complete variable domain (other parts from reference TRBV28 and TRBJ2-7): DVKVTQSSRYLVKRTGEKVFLECVQDMDHENMFWYRQDPGLGLRLIYFSYDVKMKEKGDIPEGYSVSREKKERFSLILESASTNQTSMYLCASMGPLGNSYEQYFGPGTRLTVT.

This clone is deemed medium-sized. Other DNA sequences in the sample encode the same CDR3. The chain has TRBV6-1 and TRBJ2-7, with D perhaps matching TRBD1 (7 bases). Trimming removed 7 bases at V and 5 bases at J, with 15 bases between. CDR1 is MNHNS, CDR2 SASEGT, per germline. The CDR3 spans 13 residues. CDR3 loop: CASMTGGGDEQYF. As DNA, the CDR3 is TGTGCCAGCATGACCGGAGGGGGCGACGAGCAGTACTTC.

The CDR3 reads CATASQEASEAFF. The CDR3, as DNA: TGCGCCACGGCCTCACAGGAAGCTTCTGAAGCTTTCTTT. The V and J genes are TRBV5-1 and TRBJ1-1, with D perhaps TRBD1 (5 bases). Deletions cut 9 bases from V and 6 bases from J, with 18 bases between. This CDR3 contains 13 residues. Germline loops: CDR1 SGHRS, CDR2 YFSETQ.

The chain is built from TRBV5-4 and TRBJ2-2; D is perhaps TRBD2 (5 bases). The germline CDR1 and CDR2 sequences are SGHNT and YYREEE (reference sequence). The CDR3 covers 16 residues. Between the trimmed V and J ends, which lost 0 bases and 4 bases, there was a span of 13 bases. DNA for the CDR3: TGTGCCAGCAGCTTGGGAGGGCGGCGGACCACCGGGGAGCTGTTTTTT. Amino acid sequence: CASSLGGRRTTGELFF.

The chain links TRBV28 to TRBJ1-2; D is possibly TRBD1 (6 bases). The CDR3 runs to 14 residues. Germline-derived CDR1 and CDR2 are MDHEN and SYDVKM. V dropped 2 bases and J dropped 2 bases, with 9 bases sitting between them. CDR3 residues: CASSLTGQNYGYTF. In DNA form, the CDR3 reads TGTGCCAGCAGTTTAACTGGACAGAACTATGGCTACACCTTC.

The chain combines TRBV7-3 with TRBJ2-3, with D tentatively TRBD2 (5 bases). V gave up 3 bases and J gave up 5 bases, with 18 bases separating them. Germline loops: CDR1 SGHTA, CDR2 FQGTGA. This CDR3 has 16 residues. CDR3 sequence (DNA): TGTGCCAGCAGCTTGCGCCGGACTGGCACCGGAGATACGCAGTATTTT. Its protein product is CASSLRRTGTGDTQYF.

J is TRBJ2-1 and V is TRBV28; possibly TRBD1 for D (6 bases). V was trimmed by 6 bases and J by 4 bases, leaving 16 bases between them. This CDR3 is built from 15 residues. Germline CDR1 reads MDHEN; CDR2 reads SYDVKM. The CDR3, as DNA: TGTGCCAGCAGCGCACAGGGATTTTCATACAATGAGCAGTTCTTC. Translating it yields CASSAQGFSYNEQFF.

This clone came up once. The chain has TRBV18 and TRBJ1-1; 7 bases match TRBD1. The CDR3 totals 14 residues. Germline CDR1 is KGHSH and CDR2 is LQKENI. J gave up 3 bases and V 2 bases, and 3 bases lay outside the gene matches. The CDR3 coding sequence is TGTGCCAGCTCACCAGACAGGGTAGACACTGAAGCTTTCTTT. Its translation: CASSPDRVDTEAFF.

The chain recombines TRBV6-1 with TRBJ2-2; possibly TRBD2 for D (5 bases). In germline, CDR1 is MNHNS, CDR2 SASEGT. This CDR3 has 15 residues. V was trimmed by 6 bases and J by 5 bases, leaving 16 bases between them. This CDR3 is CASRRNAGGTGELFF. As DNA, the CDR3 is TGTGCCAGCAGGAGGAACGCGGGCGGGACCGGGGAGCTGTTTTTT.

The V call is TRBV9, the J call TRBJ2-1, with TRBD1 matching 7 bases. This CDR3 is 15 amino acids long. V shed 0 bases and J 5 bases; nucleotides not matched to a gene: 5. CDR1 and CDR2 from the germline V gene are SGDLS and YYNGEE. CDR3 in DNA: TGTGCCAGCAGCGTAGAAGGGGGCGGACACAATGAGCAGTTCTTC. Its translation: CASSVEGGGHNEQFF.